Listed here are 21 T cell receptor beta chains from one sample, sequenced in a study of blood T cell repertoires in COVID-19. Generated by immunoSEQ multiplex PCR, the TCRdb table keeps only in-frame clones and is missing some. The table includes over 130,000 clones, about nine tenths detected once. The specimen was peripheral blood. The receptors come from a woman between 55 and 75 years old with active or convalescent COVID-19.

This clone was seen a few times. The genes are TRBV19 and TRBJ1-3; TRBD1 matches at 10 bases. V was clipped by 9 bases and J by 0 bases; unmatched bases: 5. The CDR3 is 15 amino acids. Germline V gene lookup returns CDR1 LNHDA and CDR2 SQIVND (reference sequence). The CDR3 nucleotides read TGTGCCAGCAAGACAGGGGGCGACTCTGGAAACACCATATATTTT. Translating it yields CASKTGGDSGNTIYF.

This sequence joins TRBV3-1 (or the pseudogene TRBV3-2) and TRBJ1-1; D perhaps matches TRBD1 (5 bases). The CDR3 sequence is 14 residues long. The V and J ends lost 0 bases and 6 bases respectively, with 11 bases between them. Germline V lookup: CDR1 LGHDT, CDR2 YNNKEL (reference sequence). In nucleotides, the CDR3 is TGTGCCAGCAGCCAAGAGGAGCGGGGGTCTGAAGCTTTCTTT. Residues: CASSQEERGSEAFF.

CDR3 DNA sequence: TGCGCCAGCAGCCAAGCCGTCAGGGTCTATGGCTACACCTTC. Its translation is CASSQAVRVYGYTF. The chain carries TRBV4-3 and TRBJ1-2; perhaps TRBD1 as D (5 bases). Germline V gene lookup returns CDR1 LGHNA and CDR2 YSLEER. V lost 1 base and J lost 4, with 10 bases in between. This CDR3 is built from 14 residues.

This clone came up a few times. This chain links TRBV10-2 with TRBJ1-5; D is unresolved. Germline assignment: CDR1 WSHSY and CDR2 SAAADI. This CDR3 has 14 residues. The germline V and J ends were trimmed by 7 bases and 0 bases, with 10 bases remaining between them. CDR3: CASTPTYSNQPQHF. CDR3 bases: TGCGCCAGCACTCCAACTTATAGCAATCAGCCCCAGCATTTT.

The chain is built from TRBV7-9 and TRBJ1-4; 9 positions agree with TRBD1. The CDR3 loop spans 16 amino acids. Germline CDR1 reads SEHNR; CDR2 reads FQNEAQ (reference sequence). The trim removed 5 bases at V and 3 bases at J, leaving 7 bases unmatched. The CDR3 DNA reads TGTGCCAGCAGCGGTACGGACAGGGGTCCTAATGAAAAACTGTTTTTT. Protein sequence: CASSGTDRGPNEKLFF.

A single count supports this clone. This sequence joins TRBV19 and TRBJ2-3, with TRBD2 identical over 9 bases. V lost 4 bases to trimming and J lost 4 bases; unmatched junction nucleotides: 9. Germline V gene sequence: CDR1 LNHDA, CDR2 SQIVND (reference sequence). The CDR3 covers 16 residues. The CDR3 DNA sequence: TGTGCCAGTAGTAAGAGGGCTAGCGGGGTCTCAGATACGCAGTATTTT. Translation gives CASSKRASGVSDTQYF.

The J gene is TRBJ1-1, the V gene TRBV7-9; 8 nucleotides align to TRBD1. CDR3 length equals 18 residues. The germline CDR1 and CDR2 sequences are SEHNR and FQNEAQ (reference sequence). V was pared by 5 bases and J by 1 base, with 15 bases of the junction left unmatched. The CDR3 protein is CASSKRPPGQGSNTEAFF. The CDR3 DNA sequence: TGTGCCAGCAGCAAACGCCCACCCGGACAGGGTTCGAACACTGAAGCTTTCTTT. The full variable domain, in which reference TRBV7-9 and TRBJ1-1 provide the parts outside the CDR3, is DTGVSQNPRHKITKRGQNVTFRCDPISEHNRLYWYRQTLGQGPEFLTYFQNEAQLEKSRLLSDRFSAERPKGSFSTLEIQRTEQGDSAMYLCASSKRPPGQGSNTEAFFGQGTRLTVV.

The chain uses TRBV19 and TRBJ1-1; 11 bases map to TRBD1. Trimming at V came to 7 bases and at J to 5 bases, leaving 6 bases not matched to a gene. Germline V gives CDR1 LNHDA, CDR2 SQIVND (reference sequence). The CDR3 totals 14 residues. The CDR3: CASTTGQGGTEAFF. CDR3 bases: TGTGCCAGTACAACGGGACAGGGGGGGACTGAAGCTTTCTTT.

The chain couples TRBV5-8 to TRBJ1-6; D gene ambiguous. Between the trimmed V and J ends, which lost 9 bases and 4 bases, there was a span of 17 bases. Germline lookup yields CDR1 SGHTS and CDR2 YDEGEE. The CDR3 covers 15 residues. CDR3 sequence: CAIVPSGQYNSPLHF. For the CDR3, the DNA is TGTGCCATCGTCCCCTCAGGCCAGTATAATTCACCCCTCCACTTT.

This chain links TRBV7-2 with TRBJ2-3, with D perhaps matching TRBD2 (6 bases). V lost 2 bases to trimming and J lost 0 bases, with 12 bases between them. Germline CDR1 and CDR2: SGHTA and FQGNSA. The CDR3 contains 16 residues. CDR3 sequence reads: CASSLWGTSSTDTQYF. The CDR3, as DNA: TGTGCCAGCAGCTTATGGGGGACTTCTAGCACAGATACGCAGTATTTT.

CDR3 nucleotides: TGTGCCAGCAGCTTGAAACAGGGGGCATCCTACAATGAGCAGTTCTTC. This encodes CASSLKQGASYNEQFF. The chain links TRBV7-9 to TRBJ2-1; 9 bases match TRBD1. The CDR3 has 16 residues. Losses at the gene ends were 3 bases for V and 1 base for J; bases not matched to a gene: 4. The germline gives CDR1 SEHNR, CDR2 FQNEAQ (reference sequence).

The chain couples TRBV5-8 to TRBJ2-7, with D possibly TRBD2 on 5 matching bases. This CDR3 is 13 amino acids long. V was shortened by 5 bases and J by 0 bases, with 9 bases between the two germline ends. The V gene's germline CDR1 is SGHTS and CDR2 YDEGEE. CDR3 in amino acids: CASRARDSYEQYF. CDR3 DNA sequence: TGTGCCAGCAGGGCTCGGGACTCCTACGAGCAGTACTTC.

The chain has TRBV7-2 and TRBJ2-2; perhaps TRBD1 as D (5 bases). Deletions cut 5 bases from V and 6 bases from J, with 10 bases between. Germline CDR1 reads SGHTA; CDR2 reads FQGNSA. CDR3 length: 13 amino acids. The CDR3 protein is CASSAQVPGELFF. CDR3 DNA: TGTGCCAGCAGCGCACAGGTTCCCGGGGAGCTGTTTTTT.

CDR3 nucleotides: TGTGCCAGCTCACCTGACAGAAACTATGGCTACACCTTC. As protein: CASSPDRNYGYTF. The J gene is TRBJ1-2, the V gene TRBV18; TRBD1 is a possible D gene (5 bases). With 3 bases removed from V and 2 bases from J, the gap between germline ends came to 7 bases. The CDR3 has 13 residues. Per germline, CDR1 KGHSH and CDR2 LQKENI. Filled out from reference TRBV18 and TRBJ1-2, the complete variable domain reads NAGVMQNPRHLVRRRGQEARLRCSPMKGHSHVYWYRQLPEEGLKFMVYLQKENIIDESGMPKERFSAEFPKEGPSILRIQQVVRGDSAAYFCASSPDRNYGYTFGSGTRLTVV.

CDR3 amino acids: CASSQDGGPGRAAPYGYTF. The CDR3 nucleotides read TGCGCCAGCAGCCAAGATGGGGGACCCGGGAGGGCCGCGCCCTATGGCTACACCTTC. The chain carries TRBV4-1 and TRBJ1-2, with D perhaps TRBD1 (5 bases). The CDR3 extends over 19 amino acids. V dropped 0 bases and J dropped 4 bases, with 24 bases sitting between them. Germline V CDR1 and CDR2: MGHRA, YSYEKL.

V and J are TRBV10-3 and TRBJ1-2; 8 nucleotides match TRBD1. CDR3 length equals 15 residues. Germline V gene sequence: CDR1 ENHRY, CDR2 SYGVKD. The ends lost 2 bases at V and 8 bases at J; junction bases unmatched: 10. The CDR3 region is CAISEGWQGAPGYTF. The DNA for the CDR3 is TGTGCCATCAGTGAGGGGTGGCAGGGGGCGCCGGGCTACACCTTC.

The rearrangement links TRBV10-3 to TRBJ2-7, with D possibly being TRBD2 (7 bases). The germline V gene has CDR1 ENHRY and CDR2 SYGVKD. V lost 7 bases and J 6 bases, leaving 19 bases between the germline ends. This CDR3 spans 14 amino acids. The CDR3 spells CAIKPAGAPSEQYF. CDR3 nucleotide sequence: TGTGCCATCAAACCCGCGGGGGCTCCGAGCGAGCAGTACTTC.

V usage is TRBV10-2 and J usage is TRBJ2-1; 11 nucleotides match TRBD2. With 2 bases clipped from V and 6 bases from J, the junction kept 3 bases outside the gene matches. The CDR3 has 15 residues. Germline CDR1 is WSHSY and CDR2 is SAAADI. This CDR3 reads CASSEGLAGGNEQFF. As DNA, the CDR3 is TGCGCCAGCAGTGAGGGGCTAGCGGGGGGCAATGAGCAGTTCTTC.

This clone was recorded only once. V gene TRBV5-5 combines with J gene TRBJ2-7; tentatively, D is TRBD2 (5 bases). The length of the CDR3 is 15 residues. V lost 4 bases, J lost 3 bases, and 17 bases lay in between. Germline V CDR1 and CDR2: SGHKS, YYEKEE (reference sequence). The DNA for the CDR3 is TGTGCCAGCAGCGAGTCCGGGTCCGGGGTCTACGAGCAGTACTTC. Amino acids: CASSESGSGVYEQYF. The full variable domain, in which reference TRBV5-5 and TRBJ2-7 provide the parts outside the CDR3, is DAGVTQSPTHLIKTRGQQVTLRCSPISGHKSVSWYQQVLGQGPQFIFQYYEKEERGRGNFPDRFSARQFPNYSSELNVNALLLGDSALYLCASSESGSGVYEQYFGPGTRLTVT.

V usage is TRBV19 and J usage is TRBJ2-5, with TRBD2 identical over 7 bases. V lost 7 bases and J lost 5; bases outside the gene matches: 10. From germline, CDR1 is LNHDA and CDR2 SQIVND (reference sequence). The CDR3 covers 14 residues. The CDR3 sequence is CASKKNGGGETQYF. The CDR3, as DNA: TGTGCCAGTAAAAAGAACGGGGGAGGGGAGACCCAGTACTTC.

The count of this clone is one. V gene TRBV12-5 combines with J gene TRBJ2-3, with 11 bases that match TRBD2. The CDR3 runs to 20 residues. Germline CDR1 reads LGHNT; CDR2 reads FRNRAP. V shed 4 bases, J shed 4 bases, and the junction held 19 bases outside the gene matches. The CDR3 DNA is TGTGCTAGTGGTTCAACGGGACTAGCGGACTCATACCAAGGGGCAGATACGCAGTATTTT. Translating it yields CASGSTGLADSYQGADTQYF.